This is a list of T cell receptor beta chains from one sample in a study of post-analysis software for immune sequencing data. TCRdb reprocessed the PCR reads via MiXCR and lists one record per CDR3 protein. The repertoire includes 450,000 or so distinct CDR3 sequences, nearly 45% of them detected once, and about 12% sits in the top ten. The sequenced material came from blood. These receptors were collected from a girl aged 5 to 17 with multiple sclerosis. CDR3s leave out the opening cysteine and the closing phenylalanine or tryptophan.

TRBV3-1	TRBJ2-3	ASSQIRGAGDTQY
TRBV6-5	TRBJ2-7	ASSYSARQFYEQY
TRBV28	TRBJ2-2	ASSISGRWAGELF
TRBV28	TRBJ2-5	ASRSARVSGETQY
TRBV6-5	TRBJ2-5	ASSYGSEVGTQY
TRBV27	TRBJ2-5	ASSLRAGVQETLY
TRBV24-1	TRBJ1-2	ATSDPGTDFRGYT
TRBV12-3/TRBV12-4	TRBJ1-1	ASSHSQIQNTEAF
TRBV9	TRBJ2-3	ASSATSGDTDTQY
TRBV11-2	TRBJ1-4	ASSFGTGVKEKLF
TRBV7-6	TRBJ2-7	ASSLPRQGATNYEQY
TRBV27	TRBJ2-7	ASSLSVASGMYEQY
TRBV11-1	TRBJ2-5	ASSGGPIQETQY
TRBV6-5	TRBJ2-3	ASSYLPSGTDTDTQY
TRBV4-1	TRBJ2-3	ASSHLDGLTDTQY
TRBV10-3	TRBJ2-5	AISDGQQETQY
TRBV13	TRBJ1-1	ASSVTVNTEAF
TRBV20-1	TRBJ2-5	SARDPAQGPLETQY
TRBV10-3	TRBJ1-1	AISERPAGDNTEAF
TRBV20-1	TRBJ1-1	SARVGSPRTEAF
TRBV28	TRBJ2-7	ASSMTTGAGYEQY
TRBV27	TRBJ1-4	ASSPGEWIGEKLF
TRBV29-1	TRBJ1-5	SVEGTGSNQPQH
TRBV6-2/TRBV6-3	TRBJ2-4	ASSLLSAALGKNIQY
TRBV27	TRBJ2-5	ASSFGLATNNEQY
TRBV7-3	TRBJ1-2	ASSRGQTGYT
TRBV3-1	TRBJ1-2	ASSQDMGRNYGYT
TRBV5-6	TRBJ1-2	ASSSTGANYGYT
TRBV5-1	TRBJ2-5	ASSEATGGQETQY
TRBV19	TRBJ2-1	ASSIGGFDEQF
TRBV28	TRBJ2-7	ASSLAGTGSHYEQY
TRBV20-1	TRBJ1-2	SARDRGRT
TRBV28	TRBJ2-1	ASRIGRNEQF
TRBV12-3/TRBV12-4	TRBJ2-3	ASSLVGAGDTQY
TRBV5-1	NA	ASSLLQTDNEQY
TRBV29-1	TRBJ2-7	SVEAEYEQY
TRBV11-2	TRBJ1-5	ASSLDPTDQPQH
TRBV12-3/TRBV12-4	TRBJ2-1	ASSLVLLGTSGRRSSYNEQF
TRBV20-1	TRBJ1-5	SARDTGTGGNQPQH
TRBV28	TRBJ1-4	AARQGIHEKLF
TRBV13	TRBJ2-1	ASSSPGSYNEQF
TRBV6-2/TRBV6-3	TRBJ2-1	ASSYAGFYNEQF
TRBV12-3/TRBV12-4	TRBJ2-7	ASSPGAYEQY
TRBV24-1	TRBJ2-1	ATSDLSGAWDEQF
TRBV27	TRBJ2-7	ASSRIGGSYEQY
TRBV15	TRBJ1-1	ATSRTGSGTEAF
TRBV12-3/TRBV12-4	TRBJ2-1	ASSFQQGSEQF
TRBV5-1	TRBJ2-3	ASSSLQARTDTQY
TRBV18	NA	ASSLRDSRGETQY
TRBV24-1	TRBJ2-3	ATSDSPKDTQY
TRBV3-1	TRBJ2-1	ASSQEGRGRNEQF
TRBV4-1	TRBJ2-5	ASSPTAGERGETQY
TRBV20-1	TRBJ2-5	SASPGTGMGETQY
TRBV7-2	TRBJ2-3	ASSQYSGRGSTDTQY
TRBV12-3/TRBV12-4	TRBJ2-7	ASSSHRGAYEQY
TRBV28	TRBJ2-1	ASSFNARSYNEQF